Listed here is a single TCR beta chain. Amplified regions were TCR beta CDR3 sequences from RNA transcripts. TCR CDR3 regions were first amplified by RT-PCR with HTBI primers. TCRdb independently ran MiXCR on the multiplex PCR reads; one entry per CDR3 protein. Of a few hundred thousand distinct CDR3 sequences in the sample, around a sixth were seen once. This sample was included in a study of T cells in Graves' hyperthyroidism and ophthalmopathy. V lost 10 bases and J lost 6; bases outside the gene matches: 9. Germline loops: CDR1 LNHDA, CDR2 SQIVND (reference sequence). The CDR3 sequence is 13 residues long.

The sequence came from a man in his late teens or twenties with Graves' ophthalmopathy. The chain links TRBV19 to TRBJ1-5, with 7 bases identical to TRBD1. The sequenced sample was blood. The CDR3 nucleotides are TGTGCCACCAAAGAACAGGGGATTCAGCCCCAGCATTTT. Its translation: CATKEQGIQPQHF.